This T cell receptor beta chain came from a study of blood T cell repertoires in COVID-19. The assay was immunoSEQ multiplex PCR, and TCRdb's table has in-frame clones only and misses some. The sample consists of 150,000 to 200,000 clones, around 77% of them appearing once. The sample comprised peripheral blood. This receptor was taken from a man aged 65-85 years with active or convalescent COVID-19.

The CDR3 nucleotides read TGCGCCAGCAGCCCCCCGACAGGAGATACCACAGATACGCAGTATTTT. This gives the protein CASSPPTGDTTDTQYF. J is TRBJ2-3 and V is TRBV5-1; D might be TRBD1 (6 bases). V was pared by 4 bases and J by 2 bases, with 17 bases between. The CDR3 has 16 amino acids. Germline-derived CDR1 and CDR2 are SGHRS and YFSETQ. Together with reference TRBV5-1 and TRBJ2-3, the CDR3 gives the full variable domain: KAGVTQTPRYLIKTRGQQVTLSCSPISGHRSVSWYQQTPGQGLQFLFEYFSETQRNKGNFPGRFSGRQFSNSRSEMNVSTLELGDSALYLCASSPPTGDTTDTQYFGPGTRLTVL.